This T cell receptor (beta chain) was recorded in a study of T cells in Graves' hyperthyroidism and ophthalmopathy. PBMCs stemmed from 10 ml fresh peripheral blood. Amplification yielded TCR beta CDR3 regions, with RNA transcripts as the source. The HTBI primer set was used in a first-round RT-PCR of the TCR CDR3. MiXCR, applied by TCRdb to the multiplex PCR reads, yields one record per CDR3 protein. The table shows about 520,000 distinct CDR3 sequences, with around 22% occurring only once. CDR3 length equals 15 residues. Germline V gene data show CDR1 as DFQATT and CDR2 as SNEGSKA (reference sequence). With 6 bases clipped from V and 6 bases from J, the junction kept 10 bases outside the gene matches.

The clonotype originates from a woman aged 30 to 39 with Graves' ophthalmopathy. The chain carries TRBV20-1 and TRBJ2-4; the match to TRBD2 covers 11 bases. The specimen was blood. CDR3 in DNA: TGCAGTGCAAGATTAGCGGGAGGGCCGGGAAACATTCAGTACTTC. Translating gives CSARLAGGPGNIQYF.